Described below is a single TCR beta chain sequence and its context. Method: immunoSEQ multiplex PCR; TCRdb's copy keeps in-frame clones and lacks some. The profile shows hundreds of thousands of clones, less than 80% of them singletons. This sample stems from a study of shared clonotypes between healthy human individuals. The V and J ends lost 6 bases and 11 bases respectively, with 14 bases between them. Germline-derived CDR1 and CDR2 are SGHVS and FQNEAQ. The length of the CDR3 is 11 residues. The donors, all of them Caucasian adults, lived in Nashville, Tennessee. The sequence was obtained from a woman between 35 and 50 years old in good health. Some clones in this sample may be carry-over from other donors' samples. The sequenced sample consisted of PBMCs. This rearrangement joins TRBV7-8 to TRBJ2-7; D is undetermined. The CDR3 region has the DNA TGTGCCAGCAGTGATATGCTGAGAGAGTACTTC. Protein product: CASSDMLREYF.